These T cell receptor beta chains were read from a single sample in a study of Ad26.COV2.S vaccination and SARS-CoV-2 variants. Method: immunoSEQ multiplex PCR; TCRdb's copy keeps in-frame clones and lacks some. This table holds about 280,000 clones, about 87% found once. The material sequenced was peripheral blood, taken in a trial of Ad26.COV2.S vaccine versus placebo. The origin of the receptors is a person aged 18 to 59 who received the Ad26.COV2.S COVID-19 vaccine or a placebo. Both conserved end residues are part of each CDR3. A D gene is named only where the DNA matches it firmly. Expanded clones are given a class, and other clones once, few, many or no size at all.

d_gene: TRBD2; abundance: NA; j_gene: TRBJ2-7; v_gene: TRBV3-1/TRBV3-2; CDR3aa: CASSRTSAYEQYF; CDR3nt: TGTGCCAGCAGCAGGACTAGCGCGTACGAGCAGTACTTC
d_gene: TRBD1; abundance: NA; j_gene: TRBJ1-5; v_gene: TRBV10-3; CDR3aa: CAIRGTGTYQPQHF; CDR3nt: TGTGCCATCCGGGGGACAGGGACGTATCAGCCCCAGCATTTT
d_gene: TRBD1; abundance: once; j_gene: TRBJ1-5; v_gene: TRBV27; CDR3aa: CASSSQGEGHQPQHF; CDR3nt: TGTGCCAGCAGTTCCCAGGGGGAGGGGCATCAGCCCCAGCATTTT
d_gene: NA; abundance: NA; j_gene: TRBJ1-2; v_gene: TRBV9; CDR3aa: CASSVASGRNRPNGGYTF; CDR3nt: TGTGCCAGCAGCGTAGCTTCGGGCAGGAATCGACCAAACGGGGGCTACACCTTC
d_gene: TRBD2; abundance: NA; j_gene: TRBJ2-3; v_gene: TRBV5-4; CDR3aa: CASSLRGLAADTQYF; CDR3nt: TGTGCCAGCAGCTTGAGGGGACTAGCGGCAGATACGCAGTATTTT
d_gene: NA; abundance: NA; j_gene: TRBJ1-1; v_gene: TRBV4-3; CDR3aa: CASSQAYGANTEAFF; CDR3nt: TGCGCCAGCAGCCAAGCGTACGGGGCGAACACTGAAGCTTTCTTT
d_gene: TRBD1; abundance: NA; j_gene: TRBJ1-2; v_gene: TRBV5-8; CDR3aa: CASSFSNRGHGYTF; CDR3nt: TGTGCCAGCAGCTTCTCAAACAGGGGGCATGGCTACACCTTC
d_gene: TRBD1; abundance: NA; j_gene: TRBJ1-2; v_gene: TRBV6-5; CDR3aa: CASRETGKSYGYTF; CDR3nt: TGTGCCAGCAGGGAGACAGGGAAATCCTATGGCTACACCTTC
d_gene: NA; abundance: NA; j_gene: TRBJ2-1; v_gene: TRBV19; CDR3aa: CASSSRGAGNEQFF; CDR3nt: TGTGCCAGTAGTTCCCGGGGAGCCGGGAATGAGCAGTTCTTC
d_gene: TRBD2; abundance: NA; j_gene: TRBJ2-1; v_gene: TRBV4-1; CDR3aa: CASSQGILAGGQVGQFF; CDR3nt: TGCGCCAGCAGCCAAGGGATACTAGCGGGGGGGCAGGTGGGGCAGTTCTTC
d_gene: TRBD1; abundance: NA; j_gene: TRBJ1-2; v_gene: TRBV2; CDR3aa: CASSETRQGGYGYTF; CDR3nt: TGTGCCAGCAGTGAAACCAGACAGGGGGGTTATGGCTACACCTTC
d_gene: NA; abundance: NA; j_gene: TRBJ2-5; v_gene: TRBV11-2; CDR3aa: CASSLSIRQETQYF; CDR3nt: TGTGCCAGCAGCTTATCGATAAGGCAGGAGACCCAGTACTTC
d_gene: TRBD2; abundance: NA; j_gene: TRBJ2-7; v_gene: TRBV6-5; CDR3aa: CASSYTSGGSYEQYF; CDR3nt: TGTGCCAGCAGTTATACTAGCGGGGGATCCTACGAGCAGTACTTC
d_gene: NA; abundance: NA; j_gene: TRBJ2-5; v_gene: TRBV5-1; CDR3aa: CASSWRGDRYQETQYF; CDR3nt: TGCGCCAGCAGCTGGAGGGGGGACCGGTACCAAGAGACCCAGTACTTC
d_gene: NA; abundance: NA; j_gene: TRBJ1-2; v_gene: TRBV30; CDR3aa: CAWKVGNYGYTF; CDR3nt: TGTGCCTGGAAGGTCGGGAACTATGGCTACACCTTC
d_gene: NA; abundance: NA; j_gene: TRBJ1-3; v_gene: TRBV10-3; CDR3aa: CAISEGTYSGNTIYF; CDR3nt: TGTGCCATCAGTGAGGGCACGTACTCTGGAAACACCATATATTTT
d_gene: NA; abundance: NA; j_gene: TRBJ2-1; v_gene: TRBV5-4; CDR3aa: CASSEAGFFYNEQFF; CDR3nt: TGTGCCAGCAGCGAAGCCGGGTTCTTCTACAATGAGCAGTTCTTC
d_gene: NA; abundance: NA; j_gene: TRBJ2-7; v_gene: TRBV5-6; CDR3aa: CASSTGQRYEQYF; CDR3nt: TGTGCCAGCAGCACAGGACAGCGATACGAGCAGTACTTC
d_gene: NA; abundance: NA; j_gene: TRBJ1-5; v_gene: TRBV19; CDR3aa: CASSIDQPGNQPQHF; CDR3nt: TGTGCCAGTAGTATAGATCAGCCGGGAAATCAGCCCCAGCATTTT
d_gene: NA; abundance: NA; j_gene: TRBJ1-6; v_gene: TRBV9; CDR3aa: CASSVAGELNSPLHF; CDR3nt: TGTGCCAGCAGCGTAGCAGGGGAACTTAATTCACCCCTCCACTTT
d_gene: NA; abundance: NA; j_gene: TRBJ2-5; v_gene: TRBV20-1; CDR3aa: CSASLRGALETQYF; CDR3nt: TGCAGTGCTAGTCTTCGGGGGGCTTTGGAGACCCAGTACTTC
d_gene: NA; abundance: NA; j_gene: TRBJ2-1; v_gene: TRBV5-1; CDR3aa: CASSPRGAANEQFF; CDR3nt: TGCGCCAGCAGTCCCCGGGGGGCGGCCAATGAGCAGTTCTTC
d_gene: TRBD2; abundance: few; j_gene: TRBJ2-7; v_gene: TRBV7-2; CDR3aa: CASSLKGLAGTSSSYEQYF; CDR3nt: TGTGCCAGCAGCTTAAAAGGACTAGCGGGAACTAGTAGCTCCTACGAGCAGTACTTC
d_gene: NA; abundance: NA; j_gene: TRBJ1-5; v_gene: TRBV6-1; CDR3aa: CASSEALSNQPQHF; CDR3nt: TGTGCCAGCAGTGAAGCGCTGAGCAATCAGCCCCAGCATTTT